The 17 T cell receptor beta chains presented below share a single source sample, sequenced in a study of CD8 T cells in ankylosing spondylitis. A single record per CDR3 protein comes from TCRdb applying MiXCR to the 5' RACE reads. The table includes about 130,000 distinct CDR3 sequences, around 6.6% detected once. Sequencing was performed on blood, either unsorted or a sorted T cell fraction (not recorded which). All receptors come from a female donor with ankylosing spondylitis or in good health (not recorded which).

In this sample, this clonotype turned up many times. V usage is TRBV5-1 and J usage is TRBJ2-7; the D gene is possibly TRBD1 (6 bases). CDR1 SGHRS and CDR2 YFSETQ come from the germline V gene. Trimming stripped 0 bases from V and 2 bases from J, with 9 bases between. The CDR3 extends over 14 amino acids. CDR3: CASSLDRAPYEQYF. In DNA form, the CDR3 reads TGCGCCAGCAGCTTGGACAGGGCTCCCTACGAGCAGTACTTC.

The chain recombines TRBV19 with TRBJ1-5; a possible D gene is TRBD1 (6 bases). Germline V gives CDR1 LNHDA, CDR2 SQIVND (reference sequence). The CDR3 runs to 14 residues. The V gene lost 4 bases and the J gene lost 3 bases, with 10 bases spanning the gap. CDR3 sequence (DNA): TGTGCCAGTAGTAAACAGGGATTCAATCAGCCCCAGCATTTT. Amino acids: CASSKQGFNQPQHF.

V and J are TRBV6-5 and TRBJ2-7; TRBD2 matches at 7 bases. Trimming cost V 6 bases and J 4 bases; bases outside gene matches: 9. Germline V CDR1 and CDR2: MNHEY, SVGAGI. The CDR3 is 14 amino acids. CDR3 DNA sequence: TGTGCCAGCAGCCGAGGACCCGGGGGGTACGAGCAGTACTTC. It codes for CASSRGPGGYEQYF.

This clonotype has ten or more counts. This rearrangement joins TRBV20-1 to TRBJ1-5, with TRBD1 matching 8 bases. The V gene end was trimmed by 6 bases and the J gene end by 0 bases; junction bases not matched to a gene: 4. This CDR3 has 14 amino acids. Germline V gives CDR1 DFQATT, CDR2 SNEGSKA (reference sequence). In nucleotides, the CDR3 is TGCAGTGCAGGGACAGGTCATAGCAATCAGCCCCAGCATTTT. This codes for CSAGTGHSNQPQHF.

This clonotype was counted at least ten times. V usage is TRBV20-1 and J usage is TRBJ2-7; maybe TRBD1 (5 bases). The CDR3 extends over 13 amino acids. V dropped 4 bases and J dropped 3 bases, with 13 bases sitting between them. CDR1 and CDR2 (germline): DFQATT, SNEGSKA (reference sequence). Here the CDR3 DNA reads TGCAGTGCTATGATTCCAGGGATCTACGAGCAGTACTTC. It specifies CSAMIPGIYEQYF.

This clonotype has a count of ten or more. This chain uses TRBV5-1 with TRBJ2-2, with TRBD2 matching 7 bases. The V and J ends lost 0 bases and 0 bases, in that order; junction bases with no gene match: 2. The germline V gene has CDR1 SGHRS and CDR2 YFSETQ. CDR3 length: 16 amino acids. CDR3 residues: CASSLDSGPNTGELFF. For the CDR3, the DNA is TGCGCCAGCAGCTTGGATAGCGGGCCGAACACCGGGGAGCTGTTTTTT.

This clonotype was detected many times. The chain employs TRBV20-1 and TRBJ1-1, with 9 bases that match TRBD1. V lost 5 bases and J lost 1; bases outside the gene matches: 11. This CDR3 region has 16 residues. CDR1 and CDR2 (germline): DFQATT, SNEGSKA (reference sequence). The CDR3 DNA follows: TGCAGTGCTCTGCCGGGACAGGGACAGGCGAACACTGAAGCTTTCTTT. Protein: CSALPGQGQANTEAFF.

This clonotype was found many times. This chain links TRBV7-3 with TRBJ1-1; perhaps TRBD1 as D (5 bases). V was shortened by 3 bases and J by 2 bases, with 10 bases between the two germline ends. This CDR3 is 14 amino acids long. Germline V gives CDR1 SGHTA, CDR2 FQGTGA. CDR3 sequence reads: CASSLGVRNTEAFF. CDR3 bases: TGTGCCAGCAGCTTGGGGGTAAGAAACACTGAAGCTTTCTTT.

This clonotype was detected many times. The junction does not match germline at one end; this may be a read error. This chain connects TRBV7-7 to TRBJ2-1; 8 bases align to TRBD2. The CDR3 is 14 amino acids. The germline V gene has CDR1 SSHAT and CDR2 FNYEAQ (reference sequence). The CDR3 spells CASSLAGHSGEQFF. CDR3 sequence (DNA): TGTGCTAGCAGCTTAGCGGGACATTCGGGTGAGCAGTTCTTC.

The sample holds many counts of this clonotype. The chain is built from TRBV4-2 and TRBJ2-6, with 7 bases that match TRBD2. Germline V lookup: CDR1 LGHNA, CDR2 YNFKEQ. Germline trimming cut 0 bases from V and 3 bases from J; bases unmatched to any gene: 5. This CDR3 is 17 amino acids long. CDR3 in amino acids: CASSQDMAGVGANVLTF. The CDR3 region has the DNA TGTGCCAGCAGCCAAGATATGGCGGGGGTTGGGGCCAACGTCCTGACTTTC.

This clonotype was recorded a few times. The chain couples TRBV12-3 or TRBV12-4 to TRBJ2-4; either TRBD1 or TRBD2 may supply D (5 bases each). The CDR3 contains 16 residues. Deletions cut 3 bases from V and 2 bases from J, with 14 bases between. The CDR3 here is CASSLYPGTPKNIQYF. The CDR3 nucleotides read TGTGCCAGCAGTTTGTATCCAGGGACCCCCAAAAACATTCAGTACTTC.

This clonotype was detected many times. This chain links TRBV6-1 with TRBJ2-5; TRBD1 agrees at 10 bases. This CDR3 is 16 amino acids long. Per germline, CDR1 MNHNS and CDR2 SASEGT. The V and J ends lost 6 bases and 2 bases, in that order; junction bases with no gene match: 9. In DNA form, the CDR3 reads TGTGCCAGCAGCTCCGGGACAGGGGTTTTTCAAGAGACCCAGTACTTC. Its protein is CASSSGTGVFQETQYF.

This clonotype appeared many times. The chain is built from TRBV28 and TRBJ2-7, with 11 bases that match TRBD2. The CDR3 runs 14 residues. CDR1 MDHEN and CDR2 SYDVKM come from the germline V gene. Germline trimming cut 7 bases from V and 1 base from J; bases unmatched to any gene: 3. The CDR3 sequence is CASMVAGGSYEQYF. DNA of the CDR3: TGTGCCAGCATGGTAGCGGGGGGGTCCTACGAGCAGTACTTC.

This clonotype showed up many times. This rearrangement joins TRBV20-1 to TRBJ2-7; D might be TRBD2 (7 bases). Trimming pared 0 bases from V and 1 base from J, leaving 13 bases between. This CDR3 has 15 amino acids. Germline CDR1 is DFQATT and CDR2 is SNEGSKA (reference sequence). The CDR3 region has the DNA TGCAGTGCTAGAGAGGCGGGGGCATTGTCCTACGAGCAGTACTTC. This gives the protein CSAREAGALSYEQYF.

J is TRBJ1-1 and V is TRBV20-1, with 8 bases that match TRBD1. Trimming cost V 6 bases and J 2 bases; bases outside gene matches: 14. This CDR3 contains 16 residues. The germline V gene encodes CDR1 DFQATT and CDR2 SNEGSKA (reference sequence). The CDR3 DNA reads TGCAGTGCAAGGACAGGGCCCCCTAGTTCCAACACTGAAGCTTTCTTT. It yields the protein CSARTGPPSSNTEAFF.

There are many counts of this clonotype. This chain links TRBV12-3 or TRBV12-4 with TRBJ2-2, with a weak D call TRBD2 (5 bases). Trimming left V 3 bases short and J 3 bases short, with 8 bases between. CDR3 length: 14 amino acids. CDR3 sequence (DNA): TGTGCCAGCAGTTTCGGGGTCGACACCGGGGAGCTGTTTTTT. Its protein is CASSFGVDTGELFF.

Ten or more counts support this clonotype. The genes are TRBV7-8 and TRBJ1-2; D is undetermined. Trimming removed 5 bases at V and 3 bases at J, with 7 bases between. CDR1 is SGHVS, CDR2 FQNEAQ, per germline. The CDR3 is 12 residues long. CDR3 bases: TGTGCCAGCAGCCCGGACGACTATGGCTACACCTTC. Protein: CASSPDDYGYTF.